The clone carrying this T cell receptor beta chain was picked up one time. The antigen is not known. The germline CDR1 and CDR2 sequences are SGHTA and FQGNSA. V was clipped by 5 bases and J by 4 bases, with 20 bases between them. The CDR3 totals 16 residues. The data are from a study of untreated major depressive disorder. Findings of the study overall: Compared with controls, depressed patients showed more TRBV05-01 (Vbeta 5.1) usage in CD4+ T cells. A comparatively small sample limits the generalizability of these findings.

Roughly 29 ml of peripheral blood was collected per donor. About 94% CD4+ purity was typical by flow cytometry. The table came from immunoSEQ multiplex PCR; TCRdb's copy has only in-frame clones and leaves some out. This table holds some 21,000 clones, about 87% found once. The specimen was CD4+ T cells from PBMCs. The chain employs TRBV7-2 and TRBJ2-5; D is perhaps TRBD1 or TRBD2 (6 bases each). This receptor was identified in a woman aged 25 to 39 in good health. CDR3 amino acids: CASSPGGTPDRETQYF. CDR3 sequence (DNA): TGTGCCAGCAGCCCCGGAGGGACACCGGATCGAGAGACCCAGTACTTC. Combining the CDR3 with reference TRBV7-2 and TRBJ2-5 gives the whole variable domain GAGVSQSPSNKVTEKGKDVELRCDPISGHTALYWYRQSLGQGLEFLIYFQGNSAPDKSGLPSDRFSAERTGGSVSTLTIQRTQQEDSAVYLCASSPGGTPDRETQYFGPGTRLLVL.